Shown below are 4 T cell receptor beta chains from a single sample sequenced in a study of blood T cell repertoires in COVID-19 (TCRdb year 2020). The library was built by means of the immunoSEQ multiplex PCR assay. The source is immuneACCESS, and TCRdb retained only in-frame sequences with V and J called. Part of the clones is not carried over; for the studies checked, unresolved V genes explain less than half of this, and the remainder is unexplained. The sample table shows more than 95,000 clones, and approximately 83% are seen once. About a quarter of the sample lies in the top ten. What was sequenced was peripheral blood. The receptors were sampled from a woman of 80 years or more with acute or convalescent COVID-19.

CDR3 protein: CASSWGQGAGYGYTF. As DNA, the CDR3 is TGCGCCAGCAGCTGGGGACAGGGGGCTGGCTATGGCTACACCTTC. V is TRBV5-1 and J is TRBJ1-2, with 12 bases identical to TRBD1. The CDR3 is 15 residues long. V shed 3 bases, J shed 4 bases, and the junction held 4 bases outside the gene matches. Looked up from germline, CDR1 is SGHRS and CDR2 is YFSETQ.

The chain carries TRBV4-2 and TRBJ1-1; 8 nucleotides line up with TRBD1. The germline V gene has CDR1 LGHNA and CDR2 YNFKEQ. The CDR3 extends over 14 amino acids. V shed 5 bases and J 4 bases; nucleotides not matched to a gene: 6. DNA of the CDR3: TGTGCCAGCAGCTTCACCACAGGGGGCACTGAAGCTTTCTTT. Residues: CASSFTTGGTEAFF.

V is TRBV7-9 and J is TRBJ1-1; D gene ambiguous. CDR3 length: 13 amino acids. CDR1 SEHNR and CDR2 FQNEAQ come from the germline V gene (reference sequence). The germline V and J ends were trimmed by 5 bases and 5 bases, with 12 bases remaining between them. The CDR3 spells CASSAESVTEAFF. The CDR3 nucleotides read TGTGCCAGCAGCGCAGAAAGCGTAACTGAAGCTTTCTTT.

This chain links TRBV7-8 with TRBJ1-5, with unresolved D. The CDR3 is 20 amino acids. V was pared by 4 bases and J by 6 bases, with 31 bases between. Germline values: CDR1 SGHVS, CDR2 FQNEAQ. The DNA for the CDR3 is TGTGCCAGCAGCTCTACCCGTTGGGCCATTGGTGAGGGTAGAGTTCAGCCCCAGCATTTT. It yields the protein CASSSTRWAIGEGRVQPQHF. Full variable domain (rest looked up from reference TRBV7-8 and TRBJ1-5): GAGVSQSPRYKVAKRGQDVALRCDPISGHVSLFWYQQALGQGPEFLTYFQNEAQLDKSGLPSDRFFAERPEGSVSTLKIQRTQQEDSAVYLCASSSTRWAIGEGRVQPQHFGDGTRLSIL.